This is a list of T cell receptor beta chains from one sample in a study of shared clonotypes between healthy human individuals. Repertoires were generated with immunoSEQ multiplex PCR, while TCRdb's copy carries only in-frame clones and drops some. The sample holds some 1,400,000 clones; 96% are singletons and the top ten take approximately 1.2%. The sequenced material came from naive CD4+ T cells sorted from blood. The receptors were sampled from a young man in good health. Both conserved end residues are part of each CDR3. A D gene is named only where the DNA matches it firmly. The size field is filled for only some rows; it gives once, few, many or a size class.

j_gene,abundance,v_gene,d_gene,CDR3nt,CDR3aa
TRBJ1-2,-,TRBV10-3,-,TGTGCCATCAGTGGGACGGGAGAAGGCTACACCTTC,CAISGTGEGYTF
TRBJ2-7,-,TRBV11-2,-,TGTGCCAGCAGCTTAGTGGCTAGCGACTACGAGCAGTACTTC,CASSLVASDYEQYF
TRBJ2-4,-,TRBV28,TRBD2,TGTGCCAGCAGTTTCCCCGGGACTATAGCCAAAAACATTCAGTACTTC,CASSFPGTIAKNIQYF
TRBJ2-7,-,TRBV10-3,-,TGTGCCATCAGTGAGTCGGGCGAGCAGTACTTC,CAISESGEQYF
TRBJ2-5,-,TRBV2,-,TGTGCCAGCAGTGGAGGACCTTTGGGGACCCAGTACTTC,CASSGGPLGTQYF
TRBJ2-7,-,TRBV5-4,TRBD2,TGTGCCAGCAGCTCAATTACTAGCGAGAGAAGCGAGCAGTACTTC,CASSSITSERSEQYF
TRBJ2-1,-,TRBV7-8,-,TGTGCCAGCAGCTCCTCCCTTTGGCGACTCACCTACAATGAGCAGTTCTTC,CASSSSLWRLTYNEQFF
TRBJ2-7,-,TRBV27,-,TGTGCCAGCGGGGGGATCGGGGGAAGCGAGCAGTACTTC,CASGGIGGSEQYF
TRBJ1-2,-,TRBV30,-,TGTGCCTGGAGTTACGGGGGGGCTGGCTACACCTTC,CAWSYGGAGYTF
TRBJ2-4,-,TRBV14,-,TGTGCCAGCAGCCAAGGAGACAGAGCCAAAAACATTCAGTACTTC,CASSQGDRAKNIQYF
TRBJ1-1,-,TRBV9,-,TGTGCCAGCAGCCAGACAGCGTGGAACACTGAAGCTTTCTTT,CASSQTAWNTEAFF
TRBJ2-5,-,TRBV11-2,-,TGTGCCAGCAGCTTAGTCGAAGGGCAAAAGACCCAGTACTTC,CASSLVEGQKTQYF
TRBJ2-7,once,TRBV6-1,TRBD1,TGTGCCAGCAGTGAAGGAACGTCGGACAGGGGACGTCTGGAGCAGTACTTC,CASSEGTSDRGRLEQYF
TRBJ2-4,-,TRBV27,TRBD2,TGTGCCACCAGGACTAGCCACCCCATAGGGTACATTCAGTACTTC,CATRTSHPIGYIQYF
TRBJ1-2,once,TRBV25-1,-,TGTGCCAGCAGTCATAAGGGCAGTGGCTATGGCTACACCTTC,CASSHKGSGYGYTF
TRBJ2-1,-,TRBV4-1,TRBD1,TGCGCCAGCGGCTCAGGGGGTATGTCCTACAATGAGCAGTTCTTC,CASGSGGMSYNEQFF
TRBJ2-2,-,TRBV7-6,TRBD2,TGTGCCAGCAGCTTAGCCTTAAATCGGCTAGCGGGAGGGTCCAGGAACACCGGGGAGCTGTTTTTT,CASSLALNRLAGGSRNTGELFF
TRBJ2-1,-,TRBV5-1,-,TGCGCCAGCAGCTTGGCCTTGTCTGAAAGGGGTTACAATGAGCAGTTCTTC,CASSLALSERGYNEQFF
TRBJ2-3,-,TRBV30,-,TGTGCCTGGAGTCCAAGGAAAAAGGGGGATACGCAGTATTTT,CAWSPRKKGDTQYF
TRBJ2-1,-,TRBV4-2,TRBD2,TGTGCCAGCAGCCGAGACACCAGCGCCGGGACTACAGTCTCCTACAATGAGCAGTTCTTC,CASSRDTSAGTTVSYNEQFF
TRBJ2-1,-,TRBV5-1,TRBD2,TGCGCCAGCAGCGGAACCGGGACTAGCGGCTACTTCACCTACAATGAGCAGTTCTTC,CASSGTGTSGYFTYNEQFF
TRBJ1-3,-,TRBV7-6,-,TGTGCCAGCAGCTTAGGAGGAACCGAAGTCTCTGGAAACACCATATATTTT,CASSLGGTEVSGNTIYF
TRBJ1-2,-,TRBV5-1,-,TGCGCCAGCAGGGACATTTGGGGCTACACCTTC,CASRDIWGYTF
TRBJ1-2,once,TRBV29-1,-,TGCAGCCATTATAAACAGGGCTATGGCTACACCTTC,CSHYKQGYGYTF
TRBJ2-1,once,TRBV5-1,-,TGCGCCAGCAGCTTGCCGGAGGGCAATGAGCAGTTCTTC,CASSLPEGNEQFF
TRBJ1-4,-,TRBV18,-,TGTGCCAGCTCACCTAGAAGGTCGAATGAAAAACTGTTTTTT,CASSPRRSNEKLFF
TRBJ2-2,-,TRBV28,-,TGTGCCAGCAGGATAGCGGTCACCGGGGAGCTGTTTTTT,CASRIAVTGELFF
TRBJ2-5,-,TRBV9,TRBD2,TGTGCCAGCAGCGTAGATAGCGGGAGAGAGGAGACCCAGTACTTC,CASSVDSGREETQYF
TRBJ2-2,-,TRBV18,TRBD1,TGTGCCAGCTCAGGCCGGGACAGATACACCGGGGAGCTGTTTTTT,CASSGRDRYTGELFF
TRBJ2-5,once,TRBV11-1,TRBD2,TGTGCCAGCAGCTTACGTCCCGGGACTAGAAACCAAGAGACCCAGTACTTC,CASSLRPGTRNQETQYF
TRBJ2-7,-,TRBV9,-,TGTGCCAGCAGCGCCTACTCTAGCGCCTACGAGCAGTACTTC,CASSAYSSAYEQYF
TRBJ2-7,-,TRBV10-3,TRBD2,TGTGCCATCAGTGAGCCGGGACTACACAACGAGCAGTACTTC,CAISEPGLHNEQYF
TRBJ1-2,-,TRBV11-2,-,TGTGCCAGCAGCTTAGAATTTGGGGCTAACTATGGCTACACCTTC,CASSLEFGANYGYTF
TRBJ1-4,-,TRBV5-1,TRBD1,TGCGCCAGCAGCTTGGGACAGGGTAGAGGGAGTGAAAAACTGTTTTTT,CASSLGQGRGSEKLFF
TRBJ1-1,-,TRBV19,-,TGTGCCAGTTCCCTCGGACCGAACACTGAAGCTTTCTTT,CASSLGPNTEAFF
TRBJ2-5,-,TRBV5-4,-,TGTGCCAGCAGCCCGACAGTAGAAGAGACCCAGTACTTC,CASSPTVEETQYF
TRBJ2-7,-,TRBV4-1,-,TGCGCCAGCAGCCAAGATAGGGGAGGTCTAGTATACGAGCAGTACTTC,CASSQDRGGLVYEQYF
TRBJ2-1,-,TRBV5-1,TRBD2,TGCGCCAGCAGCAGGGGGACTAGCGGGATTTTGGTTGAGCAGTTCTTC,CASSRGTSGILVEQFF
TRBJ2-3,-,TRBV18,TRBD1,TGTGCCAGCCAACGGACAGGACCCACAGATACGCAGTATTTT,CASQRTGPTDTQYF
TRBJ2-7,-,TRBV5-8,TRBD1,TGTGCCAGCAGCTTGGGTGACAGGGGCTACGAGCAGTACTTC,CASSLGDRGYEQYF
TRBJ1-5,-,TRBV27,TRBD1,TGTGCCAGCAGGGCCGTTACAGGGGGGATCCATAGCAATCAGCCCCAGCATTTT,CASRAVTGGIHSNQPQHF
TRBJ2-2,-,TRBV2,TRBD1,TGTGCCAGCAGTGTAGGGCAGGGGGCGAGGACCGGGGAGCTGTTTTTT,CASSVGQGARTGELFF
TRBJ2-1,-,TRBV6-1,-,TGTGCCAGCAGCGTCAGGGTGAATGAGCAGTTCTTC,CASSVRVNEQFF
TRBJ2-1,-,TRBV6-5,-,TGTGCCAGCAGTTACTTTCGCGACCCACCAGACAATGAGCAGTTCTTC,CASSYFRDPPDNEQFF
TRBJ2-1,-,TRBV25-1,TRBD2,TGTGCCAGCAGTGAATTGACTAGCGGGGATAATGAGCAGTTCTTC,CASSELTSGDNEQFF
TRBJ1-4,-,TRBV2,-,TGTGCCAGCAGTGCGGAGGGTTTTGGAAAACTGTTTTTT,CASSAEGFGKLFF
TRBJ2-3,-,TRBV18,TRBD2,TGTGCCAGCTCACCGAAACTAGCGGGAGGATCCCTCACAGATACGCAGTATTTT,CASSPKLAGGSLTDTQYF
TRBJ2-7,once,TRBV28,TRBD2,TGTGCCAGCACCGCACCGGGCGGGAGGGGATCCTCCTACGAGCAGTACTTC,CASTAPGGRGSSYEQYF